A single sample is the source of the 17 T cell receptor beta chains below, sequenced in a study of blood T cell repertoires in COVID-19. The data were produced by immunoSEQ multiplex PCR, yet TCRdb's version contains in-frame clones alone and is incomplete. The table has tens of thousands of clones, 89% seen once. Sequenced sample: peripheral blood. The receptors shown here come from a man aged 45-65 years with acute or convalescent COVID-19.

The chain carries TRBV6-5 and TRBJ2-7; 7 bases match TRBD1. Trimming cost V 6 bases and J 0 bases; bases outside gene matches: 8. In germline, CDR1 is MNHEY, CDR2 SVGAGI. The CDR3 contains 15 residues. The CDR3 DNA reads TGTGCCAGCAGGAAGGGGACAGAAAACTCCTACGAGCAGTACGTC. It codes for CASRKGTENSYEQYV.

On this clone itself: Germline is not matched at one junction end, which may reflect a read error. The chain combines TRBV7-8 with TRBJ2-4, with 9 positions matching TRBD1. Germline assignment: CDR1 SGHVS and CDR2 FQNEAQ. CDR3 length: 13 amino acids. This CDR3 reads CASSLAWRTGVNF. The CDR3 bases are TGTGCCAGCAGCTTAGCTTGGAGGACAGGGGTGAACTTC.

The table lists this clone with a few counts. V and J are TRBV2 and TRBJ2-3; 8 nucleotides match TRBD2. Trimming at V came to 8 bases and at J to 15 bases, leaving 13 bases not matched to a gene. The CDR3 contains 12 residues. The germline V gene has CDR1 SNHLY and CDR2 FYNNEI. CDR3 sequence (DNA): TGTGCCAGCCAGACCCTTCGGGGGGGGGTCTATTTT. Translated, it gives CASQTLRGGVYF.

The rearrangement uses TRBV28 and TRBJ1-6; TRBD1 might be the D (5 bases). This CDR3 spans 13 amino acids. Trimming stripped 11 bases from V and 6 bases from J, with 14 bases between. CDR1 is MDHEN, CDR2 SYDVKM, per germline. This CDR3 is CAGRTGPNSPLHF. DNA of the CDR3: TGTGCCGGCCGAACAGGTCCTAATTCACCCCTCCACTTT.

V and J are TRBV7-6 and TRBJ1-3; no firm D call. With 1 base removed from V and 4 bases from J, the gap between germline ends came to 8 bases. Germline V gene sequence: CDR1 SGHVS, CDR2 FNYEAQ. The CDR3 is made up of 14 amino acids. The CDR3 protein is CASSLDYSGNTIYF. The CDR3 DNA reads TGTGCCAGCAGCTTAGATTACAGCGGAAACACCATATATTTT.

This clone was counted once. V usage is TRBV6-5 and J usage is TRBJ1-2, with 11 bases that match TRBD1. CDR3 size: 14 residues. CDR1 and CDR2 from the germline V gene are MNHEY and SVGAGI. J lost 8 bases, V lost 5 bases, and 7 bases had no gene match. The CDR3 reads CASSPLGQGGGYTF. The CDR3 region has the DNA TGTGCCAGCAGTCCATTGGGACAGGGGGGAGGCTACACCTTC.

The CDR3 spells CASSLGAGYTGELFF. In DNA form, the CDR3 reads TGTGCCAGCAGCTTAGGGGCAGGATACACCGGGGAGCTGTTTTTT. The rearrangement uses TRBV7-3 and TRBJ2-2, with D possibly TRBD1 on 5 matching bases. The CDR3 spans 15 residues. The V gene's germline CDR1 is SGHTA and CDR2 FQGTGA. Between the trimmed V and J ends, which lost 2 bases and 3 bases, there was a span of 10 bases.

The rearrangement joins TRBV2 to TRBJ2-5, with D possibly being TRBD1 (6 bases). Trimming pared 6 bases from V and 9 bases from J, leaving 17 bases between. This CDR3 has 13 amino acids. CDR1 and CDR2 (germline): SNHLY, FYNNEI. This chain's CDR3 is CASRKGQGRSQYF. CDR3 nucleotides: TGTGCCAGCAGGAAGGGTCAGGGGAGATCCCAGTACTTC.

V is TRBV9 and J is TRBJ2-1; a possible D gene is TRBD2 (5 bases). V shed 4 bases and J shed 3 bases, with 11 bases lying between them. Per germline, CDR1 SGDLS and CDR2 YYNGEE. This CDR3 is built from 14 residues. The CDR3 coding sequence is TGTGCCAGCAGCATGGACTCTCGCTACAATGAGCAGTTCTTC. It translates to CASSMDSRYNEQFF.

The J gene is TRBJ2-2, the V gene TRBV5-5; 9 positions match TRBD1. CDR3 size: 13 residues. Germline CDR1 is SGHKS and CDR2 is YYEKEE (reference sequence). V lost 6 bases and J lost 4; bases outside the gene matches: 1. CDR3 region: CASTQGATGELFF. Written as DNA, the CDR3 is TGTGCCAGCACACAGGGGGCCACCGGGGAGCTGTTTTTT.

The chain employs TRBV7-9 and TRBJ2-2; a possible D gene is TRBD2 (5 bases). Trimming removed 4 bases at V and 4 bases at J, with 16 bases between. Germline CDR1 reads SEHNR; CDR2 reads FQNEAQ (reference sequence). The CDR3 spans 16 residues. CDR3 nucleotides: TGTGCCAGCAGCTCCGCCGGGGAGACTGTCACCGGGGAGCTGTTTTTT. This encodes CASSSAGETVTGELFF.

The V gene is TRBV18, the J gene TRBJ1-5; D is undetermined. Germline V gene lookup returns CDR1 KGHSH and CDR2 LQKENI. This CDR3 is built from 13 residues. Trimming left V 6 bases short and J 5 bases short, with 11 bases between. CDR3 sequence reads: CASSRGEDQPQHF. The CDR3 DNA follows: TGTGCCAGCTCTCGTGGGGAGGATCAGCCCCAGCATTTT. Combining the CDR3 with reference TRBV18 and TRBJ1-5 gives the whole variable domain NAGVMQNPRHLVRRRGQEARLRCSPMKGHSHVYWYRQLPEEGLKFMVYLQKENIIDESGMPKERFSAEFPKEGPSILRIQQVVRGDSAAYFCASSRGEDQPQHFGDGTRLSIL.

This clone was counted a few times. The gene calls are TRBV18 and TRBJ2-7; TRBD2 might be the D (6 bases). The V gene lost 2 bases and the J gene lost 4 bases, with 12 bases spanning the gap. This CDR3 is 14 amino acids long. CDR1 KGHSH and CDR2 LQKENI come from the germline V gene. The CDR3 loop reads CASSPGGGSYEQYF. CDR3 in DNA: TGTGCCAGCTCACCAGGGGGAGGATCGTACGAGCAGTACTTC. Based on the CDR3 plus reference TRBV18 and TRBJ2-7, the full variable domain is NAGVMQNPRHLVRRRGQEARLRCSPMKGHSHVYWYRQLPEEGLKFMVYLQKENIIDESGMPKERFSAEFPKEGPSILRIQQVVRGDSAAYFCASSPGGGSYEQYFGPGTRLTVT.

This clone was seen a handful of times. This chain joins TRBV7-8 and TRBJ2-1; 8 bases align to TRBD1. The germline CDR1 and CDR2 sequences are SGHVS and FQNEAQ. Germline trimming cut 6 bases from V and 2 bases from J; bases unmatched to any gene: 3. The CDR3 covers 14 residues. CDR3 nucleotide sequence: TGTGCCAGCAGTCGGGACAGGACCTACAATGAGCAGTTCTTC. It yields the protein CASSRDRTYNEQFF.

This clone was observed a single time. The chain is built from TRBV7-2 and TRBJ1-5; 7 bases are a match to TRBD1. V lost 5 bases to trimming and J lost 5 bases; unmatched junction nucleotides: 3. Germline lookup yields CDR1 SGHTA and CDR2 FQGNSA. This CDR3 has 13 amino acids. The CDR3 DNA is TGTGCCAGCAGCAGGGACAGCCATCAGCCCCAGCATTTT. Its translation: CASSRDSHQPQHF.

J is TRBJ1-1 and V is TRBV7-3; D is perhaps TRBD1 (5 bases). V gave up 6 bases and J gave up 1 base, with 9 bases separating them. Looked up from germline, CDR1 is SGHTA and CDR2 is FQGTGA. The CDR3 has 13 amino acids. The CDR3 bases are TGTGCCAGCAGTGGACAACCGAACACTGAAGCTTTCTTT. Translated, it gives CASSGQPNTEAFF.

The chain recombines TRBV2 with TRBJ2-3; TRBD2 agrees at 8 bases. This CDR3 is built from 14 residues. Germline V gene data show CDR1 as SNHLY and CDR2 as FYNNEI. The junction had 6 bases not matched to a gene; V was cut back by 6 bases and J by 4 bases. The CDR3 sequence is CASRTSGPSDTQYF. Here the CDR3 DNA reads TGTGCCAGCAGAACTAGCGGCCCCTCAGATACGCAGTATTTT.